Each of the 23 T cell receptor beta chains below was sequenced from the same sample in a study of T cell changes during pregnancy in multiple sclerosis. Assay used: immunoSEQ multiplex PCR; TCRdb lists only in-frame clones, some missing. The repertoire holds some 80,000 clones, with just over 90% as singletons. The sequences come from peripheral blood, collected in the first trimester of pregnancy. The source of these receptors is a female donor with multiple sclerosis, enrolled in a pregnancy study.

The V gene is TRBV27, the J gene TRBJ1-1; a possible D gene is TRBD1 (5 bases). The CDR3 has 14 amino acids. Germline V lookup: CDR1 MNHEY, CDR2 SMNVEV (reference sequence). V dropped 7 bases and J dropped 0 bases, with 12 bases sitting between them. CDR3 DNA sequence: TGTGCCAGCAAACCAGGGTTCCTGAACACTGAAGCTTTCTTT. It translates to CASKPGFLNTEAFF.

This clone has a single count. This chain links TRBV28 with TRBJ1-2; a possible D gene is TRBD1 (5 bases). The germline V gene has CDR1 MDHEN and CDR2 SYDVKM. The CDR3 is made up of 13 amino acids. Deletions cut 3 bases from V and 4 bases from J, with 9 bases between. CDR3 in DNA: TGTGCCAGCAGTTTTCCGGACATCTATGGCTACACCTTC. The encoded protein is CASSFPDIYGYTF.

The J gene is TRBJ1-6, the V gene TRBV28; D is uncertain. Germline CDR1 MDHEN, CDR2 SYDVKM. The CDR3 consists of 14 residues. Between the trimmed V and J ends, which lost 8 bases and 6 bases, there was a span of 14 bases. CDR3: CASLPPDSNSPLHF. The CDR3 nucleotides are TGTGCCAGCCTGCCGCCGGACTCTAATTCACCCCTCCACTTT.

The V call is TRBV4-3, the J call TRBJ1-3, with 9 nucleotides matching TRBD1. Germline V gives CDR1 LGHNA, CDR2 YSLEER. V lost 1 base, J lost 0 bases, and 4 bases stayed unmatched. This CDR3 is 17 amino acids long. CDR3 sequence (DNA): TGCGCCAGCAGCCAAGGTCCGGGACAGGGCTCTGGAAACACCATATATTTT. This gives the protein CASSQGPGQGSGNTIYF.

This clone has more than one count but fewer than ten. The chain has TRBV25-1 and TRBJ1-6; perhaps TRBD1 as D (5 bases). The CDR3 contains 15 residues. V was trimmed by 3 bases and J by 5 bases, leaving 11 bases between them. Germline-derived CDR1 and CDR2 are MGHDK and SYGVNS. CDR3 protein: CASSDGHSNNSPLHF. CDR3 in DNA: TGTGCCAGCAGTGATGGACATTCGAATAATTCACCCCTCCACTTT.

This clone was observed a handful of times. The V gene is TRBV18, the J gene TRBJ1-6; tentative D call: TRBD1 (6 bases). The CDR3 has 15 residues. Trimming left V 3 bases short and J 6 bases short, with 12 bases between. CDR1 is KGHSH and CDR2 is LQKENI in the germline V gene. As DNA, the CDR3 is TGTGCCAGCTCACCCACAGGGAATGGTAATTCACCCCTCCACTTT. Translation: CASSPTGNGNSPLHF. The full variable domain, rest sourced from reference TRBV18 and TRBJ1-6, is NAGVMQNPRHLVRRRGQEARLRCSPMKGHSHVYWYRQLPEEGLKFMVYLQKENIIDESGMPKERFSAEFPKEGPSILRIQQVVRGDSAAYFCASSPTGNGNSPLHFGNGTRLTVT.

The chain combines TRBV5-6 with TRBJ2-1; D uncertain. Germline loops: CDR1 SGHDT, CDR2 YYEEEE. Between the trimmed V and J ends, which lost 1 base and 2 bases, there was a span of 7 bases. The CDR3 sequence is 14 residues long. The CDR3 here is CASSLRGAYNEQFF. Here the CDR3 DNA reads TGTGCCAGCAGCTTGCGTGGAGCCTACAATGAGCAGTTCTTC.

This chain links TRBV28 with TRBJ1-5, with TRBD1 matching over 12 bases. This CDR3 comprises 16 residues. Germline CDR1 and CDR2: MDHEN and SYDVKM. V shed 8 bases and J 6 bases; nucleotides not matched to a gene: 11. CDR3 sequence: CASLARDRGRSQPQHF. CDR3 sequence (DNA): TGTGCCAGCCTCGCCCGGGACAGGGGGCGTAGTCAGCCCCAGCATTTT.

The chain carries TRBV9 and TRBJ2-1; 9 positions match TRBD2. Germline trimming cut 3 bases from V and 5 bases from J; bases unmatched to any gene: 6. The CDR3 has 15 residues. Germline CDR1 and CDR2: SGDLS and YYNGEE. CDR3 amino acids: CASSALAGLDNEQFF. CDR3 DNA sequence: TGTGCCAGCAGCGCTCTAGCGGGGTTAGACAATGAGCAGTTCTTC.

The CDR3 DNA reads TGCAGTGCGGGGACAGGAAACACCATATATTTT. The encoded protein is CSAGTGNTIYF. The V call is TRBV20-1, the J call TRBJ1-3; possible D gene TRBD1, 6 bases. The CDR3 runs to 11 residues. The V and J ends lost 6 bases and 4 bases respectively, with 7 bases between them. CDR1 is DFQATT, CDR2 SNEGSKA, per germline (reference sequence).

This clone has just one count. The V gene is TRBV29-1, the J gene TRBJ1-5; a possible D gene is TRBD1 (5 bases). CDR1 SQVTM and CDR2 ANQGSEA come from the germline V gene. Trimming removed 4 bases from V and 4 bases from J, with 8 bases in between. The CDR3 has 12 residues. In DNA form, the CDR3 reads TGCAGCGTTGGCCAGGGAAATCAGCCCCAGCATTTT. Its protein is CSVGQGNQPQHF.

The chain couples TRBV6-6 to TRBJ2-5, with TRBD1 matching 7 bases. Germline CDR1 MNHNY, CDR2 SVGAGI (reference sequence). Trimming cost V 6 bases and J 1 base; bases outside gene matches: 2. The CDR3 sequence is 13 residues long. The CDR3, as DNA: TGTGCCAGCAGGAGACAGGGCCAAGAGACCCAGTACTTC. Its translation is CASRRQGQETQYF.

The CDR3 sequence is CASSSGREGEKLFF. DNA of the CDR3: TGTGCCAGCAGCTCGGGGAGGGAAGGTGAAAAACTGTTTTTT. The V gene is TRBV13, the J gene TRBJ1-4; D is unresolved. Trimming took off 4 bases at V and 7 bases at J, with 13 bases between the two ends. There are 14 residues in the CDR3. Germline-derived CDR1 and CDR2 are PRHDT and FYEKMQ (reference sequence).

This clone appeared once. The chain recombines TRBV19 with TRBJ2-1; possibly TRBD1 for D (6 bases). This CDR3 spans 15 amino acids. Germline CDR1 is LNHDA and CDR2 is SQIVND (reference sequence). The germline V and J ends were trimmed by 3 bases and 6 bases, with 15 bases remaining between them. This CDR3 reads CASSIGTGSGNEQFF. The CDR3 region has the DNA TGTGCCAGTAGTATCGGAACAGGGTCGGGCAATGAGCAGTTCTTC.

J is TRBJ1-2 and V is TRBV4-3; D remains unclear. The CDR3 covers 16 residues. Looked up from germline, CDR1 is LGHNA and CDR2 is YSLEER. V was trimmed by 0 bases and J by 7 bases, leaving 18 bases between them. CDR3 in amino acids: CASSQDRLITGSGYTF. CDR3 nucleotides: TGCGCCAGCAGCCAAGATAGGCTCATAACTGGGAGTGGCTACACCTTC.

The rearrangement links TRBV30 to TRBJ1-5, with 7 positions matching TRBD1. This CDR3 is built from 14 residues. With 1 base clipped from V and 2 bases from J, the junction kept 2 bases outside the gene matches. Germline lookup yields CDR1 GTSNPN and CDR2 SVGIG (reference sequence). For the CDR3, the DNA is TGTGCCTGGAGTGCAGGACAGGGCAATCAGCCCCAGCATTTT. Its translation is CAWSAGQGNQPQHF.

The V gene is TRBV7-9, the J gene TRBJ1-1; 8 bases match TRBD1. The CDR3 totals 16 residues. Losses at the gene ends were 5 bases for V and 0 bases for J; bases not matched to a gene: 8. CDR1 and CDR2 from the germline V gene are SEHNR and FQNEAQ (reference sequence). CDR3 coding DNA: TGTGCCAGCAGCCCCACCGGGACAGGCTTGAACACTGAAGCTTTCTTT. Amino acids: CASSPTGTGLNTEAFF. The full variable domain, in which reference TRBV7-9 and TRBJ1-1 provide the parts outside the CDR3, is DTGVSQNPRHKITKRGQNVTFRCDPISEHNRLYWYRQTLGQGPEFLTYFQNEAQLEKSRLLSDRFSAERPKGSFSTLEIQRTEQGDSAMYLCASSPTGTGLNTEAFFGQGTRLTVV.

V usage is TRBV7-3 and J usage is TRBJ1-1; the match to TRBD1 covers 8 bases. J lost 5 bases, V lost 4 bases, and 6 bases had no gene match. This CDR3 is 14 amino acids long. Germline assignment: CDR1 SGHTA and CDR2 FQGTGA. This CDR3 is CASSSQGARTEAFF. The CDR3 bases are TGTGCCAGCAGCTCTCAGGGGGCGCGTACTGAAGCTTTCTTT.

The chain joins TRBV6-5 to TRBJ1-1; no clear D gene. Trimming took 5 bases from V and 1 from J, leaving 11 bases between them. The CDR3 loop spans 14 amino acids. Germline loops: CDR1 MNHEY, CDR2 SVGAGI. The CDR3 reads CASSERTENTEAFF. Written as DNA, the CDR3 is TGTGCCAGCAGTGAGCGGACGGAGAACACTGAAGCTTTCTTT.

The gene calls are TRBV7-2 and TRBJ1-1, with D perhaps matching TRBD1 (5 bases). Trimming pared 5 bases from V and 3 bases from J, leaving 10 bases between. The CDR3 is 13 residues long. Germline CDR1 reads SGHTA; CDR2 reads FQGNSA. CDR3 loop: CASSQTVDTEAFF. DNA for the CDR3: TGTGCCAGCAGCCAGACAGTGGACACTGAAGCTTTCTTT.

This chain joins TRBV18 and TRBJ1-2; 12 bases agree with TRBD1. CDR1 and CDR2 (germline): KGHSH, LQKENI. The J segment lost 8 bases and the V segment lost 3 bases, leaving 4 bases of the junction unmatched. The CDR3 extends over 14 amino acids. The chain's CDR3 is CASSPGQGAGGYTF. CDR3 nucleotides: TGTGCCAGCTCACCGGGACAGGGGGCCGGGGGCTACACCTTC. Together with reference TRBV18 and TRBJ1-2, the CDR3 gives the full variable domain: NAGVMQNPRHLVRRRGQEARLRCSPMKGHSHVYWYRQLPEEGLKFMVYLQKENIIDESGMPKERFSAEFPKEGPSILRIQQVVRGDSAAYFCASSPGQGAGGYTFGSGTRLTVV.

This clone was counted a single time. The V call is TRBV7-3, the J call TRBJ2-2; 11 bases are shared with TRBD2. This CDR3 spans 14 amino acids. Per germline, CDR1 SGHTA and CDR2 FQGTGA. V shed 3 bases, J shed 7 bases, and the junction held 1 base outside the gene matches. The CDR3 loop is CASSLLAGGGELFF. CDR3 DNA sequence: TGTGCCAGCAGCTTGCTAGCGGGGGGCGGGGAGCTGTTTTTT.

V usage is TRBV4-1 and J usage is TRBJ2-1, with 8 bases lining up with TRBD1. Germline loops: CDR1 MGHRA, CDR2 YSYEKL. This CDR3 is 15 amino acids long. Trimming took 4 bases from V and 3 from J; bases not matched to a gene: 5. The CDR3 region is CASSPSGTGYNEQFF. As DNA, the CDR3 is TGCGCCAGCAGCCCCTCCGGGACAGGCTACAATGAGCAGTTCTTC.